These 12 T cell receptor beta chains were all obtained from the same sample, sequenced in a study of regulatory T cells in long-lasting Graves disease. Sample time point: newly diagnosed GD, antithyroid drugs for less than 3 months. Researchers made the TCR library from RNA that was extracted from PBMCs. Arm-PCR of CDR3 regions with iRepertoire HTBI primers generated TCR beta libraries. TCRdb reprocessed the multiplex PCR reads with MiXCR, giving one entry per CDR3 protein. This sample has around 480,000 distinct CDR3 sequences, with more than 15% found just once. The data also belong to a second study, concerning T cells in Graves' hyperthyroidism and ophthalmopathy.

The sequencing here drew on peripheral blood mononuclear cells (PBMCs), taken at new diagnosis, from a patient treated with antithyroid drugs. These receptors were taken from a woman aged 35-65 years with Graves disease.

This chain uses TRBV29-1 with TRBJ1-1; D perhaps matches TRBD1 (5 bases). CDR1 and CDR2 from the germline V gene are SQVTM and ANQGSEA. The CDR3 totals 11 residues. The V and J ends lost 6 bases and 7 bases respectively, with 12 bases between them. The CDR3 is CSVGHTGEAFF. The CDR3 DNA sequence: TGCAGCGTAGGACACACTGGTGAAGCTTTCTTT.

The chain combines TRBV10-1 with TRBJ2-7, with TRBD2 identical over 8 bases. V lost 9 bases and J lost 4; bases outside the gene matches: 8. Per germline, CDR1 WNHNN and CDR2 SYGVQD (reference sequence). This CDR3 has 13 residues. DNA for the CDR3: TGCGCCAGTATGGATGCGGGGGGATACGAGCAGTACTTC. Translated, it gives CASMDAGGYEQYF.

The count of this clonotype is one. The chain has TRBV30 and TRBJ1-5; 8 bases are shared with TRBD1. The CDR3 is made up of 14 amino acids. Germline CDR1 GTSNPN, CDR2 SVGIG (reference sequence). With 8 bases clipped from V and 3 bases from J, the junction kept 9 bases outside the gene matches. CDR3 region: CAVGGTGDNQPQHF. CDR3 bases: TGTGCCGTAGGGGGGACAGGCGACAATCAGCCCCAGCATTTT. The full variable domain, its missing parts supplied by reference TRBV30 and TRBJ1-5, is SQTIHQWPATLVQPVGSPLSLECTVEGTSNPNLYWYRQAAGRGLQLLFYSVGIGQISSEVPQNLSASRPQDRQFILSSKKLLLSDSGFYLCAVGGTGDNQPQHFGDGTRLSIL.

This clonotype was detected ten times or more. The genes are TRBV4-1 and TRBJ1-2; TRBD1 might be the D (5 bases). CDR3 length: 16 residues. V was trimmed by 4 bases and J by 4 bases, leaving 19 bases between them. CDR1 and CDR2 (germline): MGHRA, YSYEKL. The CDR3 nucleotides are TGCGCCAGCAGCCCCACGGGCGAACGAGGGGTCTATGGCTACACCTTC. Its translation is CASSPTGERGVYGYTF.

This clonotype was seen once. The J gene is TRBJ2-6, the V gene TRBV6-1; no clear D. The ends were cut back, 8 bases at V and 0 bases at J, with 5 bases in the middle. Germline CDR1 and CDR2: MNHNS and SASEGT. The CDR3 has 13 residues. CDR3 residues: CASPGSGANVLTF. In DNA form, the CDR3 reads TGTGCCAGCCCGGGCTCTGGGGCCAACGTCCTGACTTTC.

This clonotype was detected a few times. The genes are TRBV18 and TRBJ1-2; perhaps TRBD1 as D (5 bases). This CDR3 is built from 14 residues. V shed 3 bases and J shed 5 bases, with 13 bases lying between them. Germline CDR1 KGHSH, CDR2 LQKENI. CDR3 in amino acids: CASSPGPGEYGYTF. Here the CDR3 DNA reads TGTGCCAGCTCACCGGGACCGGGCGAGTATGGCTACACCTTC.

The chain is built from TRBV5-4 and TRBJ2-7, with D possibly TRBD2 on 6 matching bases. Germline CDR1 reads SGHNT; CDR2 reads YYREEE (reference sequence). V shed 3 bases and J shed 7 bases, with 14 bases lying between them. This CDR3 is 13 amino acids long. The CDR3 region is CASSSMGGREQYF. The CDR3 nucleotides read TGTGCCAGCAGCTCGATGGGGGGTCGAGAGCAGTACTTC.

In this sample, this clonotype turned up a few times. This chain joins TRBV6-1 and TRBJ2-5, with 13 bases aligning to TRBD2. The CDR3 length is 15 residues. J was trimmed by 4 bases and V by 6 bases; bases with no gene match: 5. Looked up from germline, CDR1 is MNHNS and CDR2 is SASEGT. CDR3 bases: TGTGCCAGCAGGGGGGGACTAGCGGGGTTAGAGACCCAGTACTTC. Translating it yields CASRGGLAGLETQYF.

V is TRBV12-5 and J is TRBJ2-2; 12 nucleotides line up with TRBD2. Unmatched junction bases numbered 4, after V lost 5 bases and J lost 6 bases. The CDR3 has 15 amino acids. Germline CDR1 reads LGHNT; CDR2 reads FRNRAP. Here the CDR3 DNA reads TGTGCTAGTGGTCCCTCTAGCGGGGGGGCCGGGGAGCTGTTTTTT. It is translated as CASGPSSGGAGELFF.

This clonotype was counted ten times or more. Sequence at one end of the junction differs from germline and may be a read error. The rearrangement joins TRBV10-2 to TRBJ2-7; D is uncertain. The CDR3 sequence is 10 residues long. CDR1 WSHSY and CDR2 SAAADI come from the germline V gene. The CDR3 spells CASSDYEQYF. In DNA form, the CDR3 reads TGTGCCAGCAGTGACTACGAGCAGTACTTC.

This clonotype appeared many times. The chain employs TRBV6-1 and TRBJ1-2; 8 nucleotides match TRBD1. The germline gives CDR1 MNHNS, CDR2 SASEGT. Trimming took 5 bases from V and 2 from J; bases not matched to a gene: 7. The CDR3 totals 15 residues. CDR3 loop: CASSLRTGLNYGYTF. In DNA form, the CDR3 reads TGTGCCAGCAGTCTCCGGACAGGGCTCAACTATGGCTACACCTTC.

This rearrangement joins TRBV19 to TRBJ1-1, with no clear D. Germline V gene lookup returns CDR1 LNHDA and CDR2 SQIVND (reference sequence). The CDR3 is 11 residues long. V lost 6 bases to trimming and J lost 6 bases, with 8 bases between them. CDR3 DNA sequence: TGTGCCAGTAGCCAGCACCCTGAAGCTTTCTTT. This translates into CASSQHPEAFF.